A selection of T cell receptor beta chains follows, all from one sample in a study of cytomegalovirus exposure and HLA in healthy donors. The table came from immunoSEQ multiplex PCR; TCRdb's copy has only in-frame clones and leaves some out. The table lists approximately 100,000 clones, about three quarters of them singletons. The sequenced sample was PBMCs. Every receptor here comes from a young woman in good health and CMV-seropositive. CDR3s include the opening cysteine and the closing phenylalanine or tryptophan. D genes are given only for firm matches. A clone size is listed for some rows: how often the clone was seen (once, few, many), or a class if it is expanded.

size: NA; V: TRBV5-6; J: TRBJ2-3; D: NA; CDR3: CASSDLLGADTQYF; DNA: TGTGCCAGCAGCGACCTATTAGGAGCAGATACGCAGTATTTT
size: NA; V: TRBV6-5; J: TRBJ1-1; D: TRBD1; CDR3: CASKTDRGPAEAFF; DNA: TGTGCCAGCAAAACAGACAGGGGGCCCGCTGAAGCTTTCTTT
size: NA; V: TRBV5-4; J: TRBJ2-4; D: TRBD1; CDR3: CASSDRDRTNIQYF; DNA: TGTGCCAGCAGCGACCGGGACAGGACAAACATTCAGTACTTC
size: NA; V: TRBV30; J: TRBJ2-5; D: TRBD2; CDR3: CAWSTLMEREYQETQYF; DNA: TGTGCCTGGAGTACATTAATGGAGCGGGAGTACCAAGAGACCCAGTACTTC
size: NA; V: TRBV5-8; J: TRBJ2-7; D: TRBD2; CDR3: CASSLGLAGGEQYF; DNA: TGTGCCAGCAGCTTGGGACTAGCGGGAGGCGAGCAGTACTTC
size: few; V: TRBV6-1; J: TRBJ2-1; D: NA; CDR3: CAIGRPPPYNEQFF; DNA: TGTGCCATTGGCCGTCCCCCCCCCTACAATGAGCAGTTCTTC
size: few; V: TRBV10-2; J: TRBJ1-5; D: NA; CDR3: CASSELGGRQPQHF; DNA: TGCGCCAGCAGTGAGTTGGGGGGTAGGCAGCCCCAGCATTTT
size: few; V: TRBV9; J: TRBJ1-4; D: NA; CDR3: CASSVDATNEKLFF; DNA: TGTGCCAGCAGCGTAGATGCGACTAATGAAAAACTGTTTTTT
size: once; V: TRBV10-3; J: TRBJ2-7; D: NA; CDR3: CATTQGGEEQYF; DNA: TGTGCCACCACACAGGGGGGGGAAGAGCAGTACTTC
size: NA; V: TRBV5-1; J: TRBJ1-1; D: NA; CDR3: CASSLSQGNTEAFF; DNA: TGCGCCAGCAGCTTGTCACAGGGGAACACTGAAGCTTTCTTT
size: NA; V: TRBV4-1; J: TRBJ2-1; D: TRBD2; CDR3: CASNEGLAGLYEQFF; DNA: TGCGCCAGCAACGAGGGACTAGCGGGTCTCTATGAGCAGTTCTTC
size: NA; V: TRBV5-4; J: TRBJ2-7; D: TRBD1; CDR3: CASSPGTGSYEQYF; DNA: TGTGCCAGCAGCCCCGGGACAGGGTCCTACGAGCAGTACTTC
size: few; V: TRBV6-1; J: TRBJ2-7; D: NA; CDR3: CASSEVWGGKQYF; DNA: TGTGCCAGCAGTGAAGTGTGGGGAGGAAAGCAGTACTTC
size: NA; V: TRBV5-1; J: TRBJ2-7; D: TRBD1; CDR3: CASSLFGTVYEQYF; DNA: TGCGCCAGCAGCTTGTTCGGGACAGTCTACGAGCAGTACTTC
size: NA; V: TRBV15; J: TRBJ2-1; D: NA; CDR3: CATRGRGAYNEQFF; DNA: TGTGCCACCAGGGGCAGGGGAGCCTACAATGAGCAGTTCTTC
size: NA; V: TRBV15; J: TRBJ2-2; D: TRBD2; CDR3: CATSRDLGVAGVAGELFF; DNA: TGTGCCACCAGCAGAGATCTGGGGGTAGCGGGAGTTGCCGGGGAGCTGTTTTTT
size: NA; V: TRBV7-2; J: TRBJ1-5; D: NA; CDR3: CASSVQGNQPQHF; DNA: TGTGCCAGCAGCGTACAGGGAAATCAGCCCCAGCATTTT
size: NA; V: TRBV7-6; J: TRBJ2-1; D: NA; CDR3: CASSLAAARTSYNEQFF; DNA: TGTGCCAGCAGCTTAGCGGCGGCCCGAACCTCCTACAATGAGCAGTTCTTC